Below, 6 T cell receptor beta chains from the same sample are listed, as sequenced in a study of T cell responses to AZD1222 COVID-19 vaccine. Sequencing was performed with immunoSEQ multiplex PCR; in TCRdb, only in-frame clones are kept and a portion is missing. The data show over 70,000 clones, with 75% to 90% seen just once and 9.3% held by the top ten. The specimen was peripheral blood, collected 28 days after the second AZD1222 dose. All receptors derive from an adult who received the AZD1222 COVID-19 vaccine.

The chain joins TRBV19 to TRBJ2-6; D is possibly TRBD2 (5 bases). This CDR3 comprises 15 residues. Germline V CDR1 and CDR2: LNHDA, SQIVND (reference sequence). Between the trimmed V and J ends, which lost 3 bases and 2 bases, there was a span of 8 bases. CDR3 residues: CASSIVRAGANVLTF. The CDR3 bases are TGTGCCAGTAGTATCGTGAGGGCTGGGGCCAACGTCCTGACTTTC.

This chain links TRBV9 with TRBJ2-3; D tentatively fits TRBD1 or TRBD2 (5 bases each). This CDR3 is built from 15 residues. Trimming stripped 4 bases from V and 2 bases from J, with 14 bases between. Germline V gene sequence: CDR1 SGDLS, CDR2 YYNGEE. The CDR3 loop is CASSRTPGTTDTQYF. The CDR3 DNA sequence: TGTGCCAGCAGCAGAACCCCGGGGACCACAGATACGCAGTATTTT. Filled out from reference TRBV9 and TRBJ2-3, the complete variable domain reads DSGVTQTPKHLITATGQRVTLRCSPRSGDLSVYWYQQSLDQGLQFLIQYYNGEERAKGNILERFSAQQFPDLHSELNLSSLELGDSALYFCASSRTPGTTDTQYFGPGTRLTVL.

This clone was observed a handful of times. The V call is TRBV27, the J call TRBJ2-1, with 7 positions matching TRBD1. V lost 5 bases, J lost 2 bases, and 18 bases stayed unmatched. The CDR3 contains 19 residues. CDR1 and CDR2 from the germline V gene are MNHEY and SMNVEV (reference sequence). CDR3: CASSHRQGRGIWPYNEQFF. As DNA, the CDR3 is TGTGCCAGCAGTCACAGACAGGGACGAGGGATATGGCCCTACAATGAGCAGTTCTTC.

This sequence joins TRBV2 and TRBJ2-3; D is perhaps TRBD1 (5 bases). Trimming removed 8 bases from V and 0 bases from J, with 12 bases in between. The CDR3 runs 14 residues. Germline values: CDR1 SNHLY, CDR2 FYNNEI. CDR3 DNA sequence: TGTGCCAGCTCCTGGACACAGAGCACAGATACGCAGTATTTT. This gives the protein CASSWTQSTDTQYF.

The V call is TRBV19, the J call TRBJ1-3; the D gene is possibly TRBD1 (5 bases). Trimming took 5 bases from V and 3 from J, leaving 11 bases between them. CDR3 length: 14 residues. Germline CDR1 reads LNHDA; CDR2 reads SQIVND (reference sequence). CDR3 sequence (DNA): TGTGCCAGTAGTGGCAGGGTGGTTGGAAACACCATATATTTT. Protein sequence: CASSGRVVGNTIYF.

V is TRBV19 and J is TRBJ1-1; D might be TRBD1 (5 bases). This CDR3 has 13 residues. Germline loops: CDR1 LNHDA, CDR2 SQIVND (reference sequence). The germline V and J ends were trimmed by 7 bases and 0 bases, with 9 bases remaining between them. The CDR3 sequence is CASTLTVNTEAFF. CDR3 coding DNA: TGTGCCAGTACCCTGACAGTGAACACTGAAGCTTTCTTT. The full variable domain, in which reference TRBV19 and TRBJ1-1 provide the parts outside the CDR3, is DGGITQSPKYLFRKEGQNVTLSCEQNLNHDAMYWYRQDPGQGLRLIYYSQIVNDFQKGDIAEGYSVSREKKESFPLTVTSAQKNPTAFYLCASTLTVNTEAFFGQGTRLTVV.